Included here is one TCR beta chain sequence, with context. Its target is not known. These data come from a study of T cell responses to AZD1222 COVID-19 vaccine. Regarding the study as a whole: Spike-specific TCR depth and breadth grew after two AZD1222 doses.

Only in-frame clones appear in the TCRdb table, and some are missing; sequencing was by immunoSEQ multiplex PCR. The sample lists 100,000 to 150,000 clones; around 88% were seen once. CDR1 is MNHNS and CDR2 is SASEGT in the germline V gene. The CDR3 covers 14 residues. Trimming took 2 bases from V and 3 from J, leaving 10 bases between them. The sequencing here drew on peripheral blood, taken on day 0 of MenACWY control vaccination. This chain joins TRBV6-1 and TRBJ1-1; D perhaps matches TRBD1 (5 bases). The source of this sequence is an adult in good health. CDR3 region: CASSERQGYTEAFF. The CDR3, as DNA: TGTGCCAGCAGTGAACGGCAGGGTTACACTGAAGCTTTCTTT.